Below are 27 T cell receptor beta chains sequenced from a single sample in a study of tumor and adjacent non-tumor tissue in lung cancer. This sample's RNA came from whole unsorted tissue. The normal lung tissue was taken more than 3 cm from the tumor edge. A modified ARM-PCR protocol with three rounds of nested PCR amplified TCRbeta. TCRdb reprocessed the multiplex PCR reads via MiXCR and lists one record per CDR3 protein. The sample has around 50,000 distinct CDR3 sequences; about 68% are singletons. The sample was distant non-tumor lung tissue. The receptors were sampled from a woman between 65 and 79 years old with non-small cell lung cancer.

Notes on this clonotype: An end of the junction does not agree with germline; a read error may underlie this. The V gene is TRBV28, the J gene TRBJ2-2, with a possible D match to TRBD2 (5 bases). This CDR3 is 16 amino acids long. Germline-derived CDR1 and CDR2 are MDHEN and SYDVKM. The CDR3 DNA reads TGTGCCAGCACTACCCGGGATGGGCAAGACACCGGAGAGCTGTTTTTT. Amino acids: CASTTRDGQDTGELFF.

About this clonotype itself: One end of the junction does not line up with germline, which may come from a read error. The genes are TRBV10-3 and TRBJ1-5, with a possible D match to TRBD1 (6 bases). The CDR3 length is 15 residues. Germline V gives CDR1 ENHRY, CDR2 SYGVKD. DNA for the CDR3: TGTGCCAACAGTGCCTACCGGGACAAAAATCAGCCCCAACATTTT. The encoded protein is CANSAYRDKNQPQHF.

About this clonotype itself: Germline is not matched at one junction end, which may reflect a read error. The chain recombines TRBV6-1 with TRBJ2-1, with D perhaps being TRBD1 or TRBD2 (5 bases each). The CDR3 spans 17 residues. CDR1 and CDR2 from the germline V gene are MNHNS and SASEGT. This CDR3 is CASRWGSVWSSYNEQFF. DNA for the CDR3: TGTGCTAGCAGGTGGGGGAGCGTATGGAGCTCCTACAATGAGCAGTTCTTC.

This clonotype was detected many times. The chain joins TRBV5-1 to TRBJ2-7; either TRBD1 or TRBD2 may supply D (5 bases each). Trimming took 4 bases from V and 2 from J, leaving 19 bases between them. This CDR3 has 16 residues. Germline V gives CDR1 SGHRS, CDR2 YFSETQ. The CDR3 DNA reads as TGCGCCAGCAGCATTAACACCGGGACGGTAACCTACGAGCAGTACTTC. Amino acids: CASSINTGTVTYEQYF.

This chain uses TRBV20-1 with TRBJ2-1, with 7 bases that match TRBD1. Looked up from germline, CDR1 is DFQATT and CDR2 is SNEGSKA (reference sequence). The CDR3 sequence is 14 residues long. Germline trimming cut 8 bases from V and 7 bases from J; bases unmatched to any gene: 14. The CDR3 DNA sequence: TGCAGTACCACCGACAGGGAACTTAGGAATGAGCAGTTCTTC. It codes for CSTTDRELRNEQFF.

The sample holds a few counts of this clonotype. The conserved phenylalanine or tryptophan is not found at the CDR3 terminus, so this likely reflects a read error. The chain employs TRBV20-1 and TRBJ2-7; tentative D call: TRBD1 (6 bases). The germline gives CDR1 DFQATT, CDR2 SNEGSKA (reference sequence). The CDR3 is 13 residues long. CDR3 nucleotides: TGCAGCGCCACCCACAGGGTTCCCCACGAGCAGTACTCC. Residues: CSATHRVPHEQYS.

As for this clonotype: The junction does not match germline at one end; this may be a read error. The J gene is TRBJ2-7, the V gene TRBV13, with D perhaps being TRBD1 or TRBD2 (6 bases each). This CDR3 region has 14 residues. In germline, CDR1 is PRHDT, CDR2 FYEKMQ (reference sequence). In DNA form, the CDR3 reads TGTGCCAGCAGCACTAAGGGGGGAGGCTACGAGCAATACTTC. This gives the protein CASSTKGGGYEQYF.

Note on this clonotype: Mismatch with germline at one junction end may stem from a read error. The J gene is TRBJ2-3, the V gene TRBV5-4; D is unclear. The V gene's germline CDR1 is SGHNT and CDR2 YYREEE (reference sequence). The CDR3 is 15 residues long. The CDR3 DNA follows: TGTGCCAGCAACTTGAAGGGTCGTAACGCGGATACACAGTATTTT. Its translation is CASNLKGRNADTQYF.

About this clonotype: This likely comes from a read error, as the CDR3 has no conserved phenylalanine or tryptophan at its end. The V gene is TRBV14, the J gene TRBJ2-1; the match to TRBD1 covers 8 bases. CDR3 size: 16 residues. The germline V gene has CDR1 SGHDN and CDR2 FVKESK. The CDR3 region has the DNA TGTACCAGCAGCCAAAAGGACAGGGCATCCTACAATGAGCAGTTCTCC. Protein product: CTSSQKDRASYNEQFS.

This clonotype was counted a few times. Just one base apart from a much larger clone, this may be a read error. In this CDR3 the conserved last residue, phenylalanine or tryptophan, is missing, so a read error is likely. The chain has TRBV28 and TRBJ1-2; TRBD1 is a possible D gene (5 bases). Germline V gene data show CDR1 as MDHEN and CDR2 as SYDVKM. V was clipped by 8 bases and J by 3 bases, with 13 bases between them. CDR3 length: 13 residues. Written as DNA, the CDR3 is TGTGCCAGCGGGGATGCACAGGACTATGGCTACACCATC. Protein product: CASGDAQDYGYTI.

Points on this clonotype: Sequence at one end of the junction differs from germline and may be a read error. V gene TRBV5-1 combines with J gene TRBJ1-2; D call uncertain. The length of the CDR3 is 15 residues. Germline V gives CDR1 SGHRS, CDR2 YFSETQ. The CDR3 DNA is TGCGCCAGCAGCTTGGGGACGACCACAAACTATGGCCACACCTTC. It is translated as CASSLGTTTNYGHTF.

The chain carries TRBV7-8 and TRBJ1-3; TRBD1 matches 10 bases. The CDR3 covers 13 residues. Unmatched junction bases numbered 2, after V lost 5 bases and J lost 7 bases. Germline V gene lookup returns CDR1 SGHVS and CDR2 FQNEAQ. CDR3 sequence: CASSGGQGNTIYF. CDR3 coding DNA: TGTGCCAGCAGCGGGGGACAGGGGAACACCATATATTTT.

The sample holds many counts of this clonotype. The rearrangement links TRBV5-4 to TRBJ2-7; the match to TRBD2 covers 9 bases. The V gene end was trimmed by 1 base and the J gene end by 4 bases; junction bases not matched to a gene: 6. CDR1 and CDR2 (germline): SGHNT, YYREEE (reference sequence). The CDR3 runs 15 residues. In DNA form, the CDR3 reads TGTGCCAGCAGCTTGTCTAGCGGGATATTTTACGAGCAGTACTTC. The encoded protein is CASSLSSGIFYEQYF.

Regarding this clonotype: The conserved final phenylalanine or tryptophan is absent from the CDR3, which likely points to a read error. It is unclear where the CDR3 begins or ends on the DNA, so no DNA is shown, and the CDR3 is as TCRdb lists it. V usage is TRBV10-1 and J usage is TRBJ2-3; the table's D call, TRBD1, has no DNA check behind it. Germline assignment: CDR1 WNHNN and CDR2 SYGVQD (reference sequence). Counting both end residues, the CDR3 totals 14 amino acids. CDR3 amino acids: CASSGQAWSDTQCL.

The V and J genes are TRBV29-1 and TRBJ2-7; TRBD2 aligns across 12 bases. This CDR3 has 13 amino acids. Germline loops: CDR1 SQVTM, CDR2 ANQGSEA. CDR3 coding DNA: TGCAGTGTCCTAGCGGGAGGGATCGACGAGCAGTACTTC. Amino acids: CSVLAGGIDEQYF.

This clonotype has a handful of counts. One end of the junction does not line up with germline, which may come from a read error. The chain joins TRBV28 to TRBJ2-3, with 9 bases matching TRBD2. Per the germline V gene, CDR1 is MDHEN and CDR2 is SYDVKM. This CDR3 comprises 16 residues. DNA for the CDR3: TGTGCCAGCAGTTTGGCGGGAGGGTTTTACACAGATACGCAGTGTTTT. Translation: CASSLAGGFYTDTQCF.

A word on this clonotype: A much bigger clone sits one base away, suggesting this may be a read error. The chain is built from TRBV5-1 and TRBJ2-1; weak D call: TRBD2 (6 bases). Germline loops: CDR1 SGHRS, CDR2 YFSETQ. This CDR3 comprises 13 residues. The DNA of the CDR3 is TGCGACAGCAGCATGGGACTTTACAATGAGCAGTTCTTC. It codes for CDSSMGLYNEQFF.

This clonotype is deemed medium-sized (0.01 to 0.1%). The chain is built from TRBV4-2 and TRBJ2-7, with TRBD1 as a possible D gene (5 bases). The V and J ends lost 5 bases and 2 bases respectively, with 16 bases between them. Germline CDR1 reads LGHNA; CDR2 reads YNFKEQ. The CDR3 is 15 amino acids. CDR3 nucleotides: TGTGCCAGCAGCAGGGGCGACATCCCGACCTACGAGCAGTACTTC. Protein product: CASSRGDIPTYEQYF.

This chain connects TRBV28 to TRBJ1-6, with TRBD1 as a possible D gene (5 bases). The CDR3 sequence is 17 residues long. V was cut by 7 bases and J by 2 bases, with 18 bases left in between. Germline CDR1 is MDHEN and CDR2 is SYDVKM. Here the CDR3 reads CASISAGQNAYNSPLHF. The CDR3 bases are TGTGCCAGCATCTCCGCGGGGCAGAACGCCTATAATTCACCCCTCCACTTT.

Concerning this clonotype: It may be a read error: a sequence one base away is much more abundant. CDR3 region: CASQQGASSYNEQFF. CDR3 nucleotide sequence: TGTGCCTCCCAACAGGGGGCCAGCTCCTACAATGAGCAGTTCTTC. The genes are TRBV10-3 and TRBJ2-1; the match to TRBD1 covers 9 bases. Germline CDR1 reads ENHRY; CDR2 reads SYGVKD. The CDR3 spans 15 residues. After removal of 11 bases from V and 0 bases from J, the junction contained 8 bases not matched to a gene.

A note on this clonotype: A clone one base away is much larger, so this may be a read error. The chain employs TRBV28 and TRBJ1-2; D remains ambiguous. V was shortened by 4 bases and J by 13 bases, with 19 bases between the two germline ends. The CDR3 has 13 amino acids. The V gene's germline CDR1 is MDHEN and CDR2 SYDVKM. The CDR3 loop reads CASSSKVYSKRTF. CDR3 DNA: TGTGCCAGCAGTTCTAAAGTGTACTCCAAGCGCACCTTC.

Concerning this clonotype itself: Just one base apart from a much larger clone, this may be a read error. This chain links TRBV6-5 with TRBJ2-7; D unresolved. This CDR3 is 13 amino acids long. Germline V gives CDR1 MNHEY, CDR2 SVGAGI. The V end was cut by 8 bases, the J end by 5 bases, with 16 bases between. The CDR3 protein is CASSSGNAHEQYF. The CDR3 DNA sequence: TGTGCCAGCTCCAGTGGCAACGCCCACGAGCAGTACTTC.

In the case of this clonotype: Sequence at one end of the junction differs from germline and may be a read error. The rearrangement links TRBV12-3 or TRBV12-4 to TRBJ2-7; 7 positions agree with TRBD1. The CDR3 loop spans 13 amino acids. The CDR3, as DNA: TGTGCAAGCAGGGGTACAGGGGACTACGAGCAGTACTTC. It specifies CASRGTGDYEQYF.

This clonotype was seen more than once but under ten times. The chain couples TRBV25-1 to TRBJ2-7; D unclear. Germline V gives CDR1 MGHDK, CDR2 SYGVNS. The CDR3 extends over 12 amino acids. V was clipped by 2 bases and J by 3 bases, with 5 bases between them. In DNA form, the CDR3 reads TGTGCCAGCAGTGAAGGGCGCTACGAGCAGTACTTC. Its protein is CASSEGRYEQYF.

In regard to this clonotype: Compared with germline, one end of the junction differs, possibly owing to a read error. The CDR3 here is CTRSYASGAVIAKNIQYF. CDR3 coding DNA: TGTACCAGAAGTTACGCTAGCGGGGCGGTGATAGCCAAAAACATTCAGTACTTC. V is TRBV6-2 or TRBV6-3 and J is TRBJ2-4; 9 bases map to TRBD2. The CDR3 is 18 amino acids. CDR1 and CDR2 (germline): MNHEY, SVGEGT.

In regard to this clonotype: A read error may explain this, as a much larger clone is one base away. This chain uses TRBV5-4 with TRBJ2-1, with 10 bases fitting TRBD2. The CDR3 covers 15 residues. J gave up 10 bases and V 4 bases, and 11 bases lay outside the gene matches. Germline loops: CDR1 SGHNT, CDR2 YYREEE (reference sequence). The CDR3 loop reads CASSPTGTSVGEQFF. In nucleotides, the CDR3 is TGTGCCAGCAGCCCGACCGGGACTAGCGTGGGAGAGCAGTTCTTC.

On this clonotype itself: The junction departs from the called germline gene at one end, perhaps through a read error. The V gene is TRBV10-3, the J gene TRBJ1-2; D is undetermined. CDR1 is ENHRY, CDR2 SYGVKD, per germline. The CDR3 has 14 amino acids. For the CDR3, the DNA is TGTGCCATCAGTGACCCGATCGGGGTCTATGGTTACACCTTC. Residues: CAISDPIGVYGYTF.